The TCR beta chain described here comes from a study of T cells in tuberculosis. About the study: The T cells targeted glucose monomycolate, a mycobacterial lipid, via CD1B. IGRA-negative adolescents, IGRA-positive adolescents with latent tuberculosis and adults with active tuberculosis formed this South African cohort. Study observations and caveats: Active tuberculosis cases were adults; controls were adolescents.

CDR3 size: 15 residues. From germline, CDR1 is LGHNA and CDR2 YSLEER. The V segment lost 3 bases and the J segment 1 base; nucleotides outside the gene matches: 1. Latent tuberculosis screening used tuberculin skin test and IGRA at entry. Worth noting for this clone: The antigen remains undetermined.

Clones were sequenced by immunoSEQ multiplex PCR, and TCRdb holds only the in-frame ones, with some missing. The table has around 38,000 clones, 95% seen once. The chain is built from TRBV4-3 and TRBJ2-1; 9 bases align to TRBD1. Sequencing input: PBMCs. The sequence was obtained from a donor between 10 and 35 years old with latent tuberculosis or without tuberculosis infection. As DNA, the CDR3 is TGCGCCAGCAGCCAGACAGGGGGTTCCTACAATGAGCAGTTCTTC. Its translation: CASSQTGGSYNEQFF.